The rows below give T cell receptor beta chains drawn from one sample of a study of blood T cell repertoires in COVID-19. Clones were sequenced by immunoSEQ multiplex PCR, and TCRdb holds only the in-frame ones, with some missing. Of 150,000 to 200,000 clones in the sample, 85% are singletons; the top ten hold 8.2%. The sequencing input was peripheral blood. The receptors stem from a woman aged 55 to 70 with acute or convalescent COVID-19. CDR3s include the opening cysteine and the closing phenylalanine or tryptophan. The D gene is left open where the match is weak. Where a row states a size, it is once, few, many or the class of an expanded clone; other rows omit it.

abundance: NA
v_gene: TRBV5-4
j_gene: TRBJ2-5
d_gene: NA
CDR3aa: CASSFPSSAETQYF
CDR3nt: TGTGCCAGCAGCTTTCCGTCTAGCGCTGAGACCCAGTACTTC

abundance: NA
v_gene: TRBV6-6
j_gene: TRBJ1-1
d_gene: NA
CDR3aa: CASTPGFDTEAFF
CDR3nt: TGTGCCAGCACCCCGGGGTTCGACACTGAAGCTTTCTTT

abundance: many
v_gene: TRBV27
j_gene: TRBJ2-1
d_gene: TRBD2
CDR3aa: CATQPLSGTREQFF
CDR3nt: TGTGCCACCCAACCCCTTAGCGGGACAAGGGAGCAGTTCTTC

abundance: NA
v_gene: TRBV10-1
j_gene: TRBJ1-2
d_gene: TRBD1
CDR3aa: CASSAGTGGYGYTF
CDR3nt: TGCGCCAGCAGTGCCGGGACAGGGGGCTATGGCTACACCTTC

abundance: NA
v_gene: TRBV9
j_gene: TRBJ1-1
d_gene: NA
CDR3aa: CASSVASAGDQDTEAFF
CDR3nt: TGTGCCAGCAGCGTAGCGAGTGCGGGGGACCAGGACACTGAAGCTTTCTTT

abundance: NA
v_gene: TRBV18
j_gene: TRBJ2-3
d_gene: TRBD2
CDR3aa: CASSPNRLAGGDTQYF
CDR3nt: TGTGCCAGCTCACCAAACAGACTAGCGGGAGGAGATACGCAGTATTTT

abundance: NA
v_gene: TRBV28
j_gene: TRBJ2-1
d_gene: TRBD2
CDR3aa: CASSSGLAGRNEQFF
CDR3nt: TGTGCCAGCAGTTCCGGACTAGCGGGACGCAATGAGCAGTTCTTC

abundance: NA
v_gene: TRBV27
j_gene: TRBJ1-5
d_gene: NA
CDR3aa: CASSRRVSEPQHF
CDR3nt: TGTGCCAGCAGCCGCAGGGTTAGTGAGCCCCAGCATTTT

abundance: NA
v_gene: TRBV30
j_gene: TRBJ1-4
d_gene: TRBD1
CDR3aa: CAWRDRVLGEKLFF
CDR3nt: TGTGCCTGGAGGGACAGGGTGTTAGGTGAAAAACTGTTTTTT

abundance: NA
v_gene: TRBV12-3/TRBV12-4
j_gene: TRBJ2-1
d_gene: NA
CDR3aa: CASSGAYNEQFF
CDR3nt: TGTGCCAGCAGTGGGGCATACAATGAGCAGTTCTTC

abundance: NA
v_gene: TRBV30
j_gene: TRBJ2-4
d_gene: TRBD1
CDR3aa: CACSSGTGDNIQYF
CDR3nt: TGTGCCTGCTCATCCGGGACAGGGGACAACATTCAGTACTTC

abundance: NA
v_gene: TRBV27
j_gene: TRBJ1-1
d_gene: NA
CDR3aa: CASRYLPNTEAFF
CDR3nt: TGTGCCAGCAGGTACCTACCGAACACTGAAGCTTTCTTT

abundance: NA
v_gene: TRBV6-6
j_gene: TRBJ2-5
d_gene: TRBD1
CDR3aa: CASGDGQGRTQYF
CDR3nt: TGTGCCAGCGGCGACGGACAGGGTCGGACCCAGTACTTC

abundance: NA
v_gene: TRBV29-1
j_gene: TRBJ1-5
d_gene: TRBD1
CDR3aa: CSASQGQGGNQPQHF
CDR3nt: TGCAGCGCTTCACAGGGGCAGGGAGGCAATCAGCCCCAGCATTTT

abundance: NA
v_gene: TRBV6-5
j_gene: TRBJ1-6
d_gene: NA
CDR3aa: CASTREGLGSPLHF
CDR3nt: TGTGCCAGCACCAGGGAGGGCCTTGGGTCACCCCTCCACTTT

abundance: NA
v_gene: TRBV6-5
j_gene: TRBJ1-5
d_gene: NA
CDR3aa: CASSREADQPQHF
CDR3nt: TGTGCCAGCAGCAGGGAGGCCGATCAGCCCCAGCATTTT

abundance: NA
v_gene: TRBV2
j_gene: TRBJ2-2
d_gene: NA
CDR3aa: CASSAIRDYTGELFF
CDR3nt: TGTGCCAGCAGTGCCATCCGGGACTACACCGGGGAGCTGTTTTTT

abundance: NA
v_gene: TRBV5-1
j_gene: TRBJ2-3
d_gene: NA
CDR3aa: CASSLGQRISTDTQYF
CDR3nt: TGCGCCAGCAGCTTGGGGCAGCGGATTAGCACAGATACGCAGTATTTT

abundance: few
v_gene: TRBV29-1
j_gene: TRBJ2-3
d_gene: TRBD2
CDR3aa: CSVGSGLAGRTDTQYF
CDR3nt: TGCAGCGTTGGTAGTGGTCTAGCGGGACGCACAGATACGCAGTATTTT

abundance: NA
v_gene: TRBV6-5
j_gene: TRBJ1-4
d_gene: NA
CDR3aa: CASRDDTATNEKLFF
CDR3nt: TGTGCCAGCAGAGATGACACTGCAACTAATGAAAAACTGTTTTTT

abundance: NA
v_gene: TRBV3-1/TRBV3-2
j_gene: TRBJ1-5
d_gene: TRBD1
CDR3aa: CASSQGTGYQPQHF
CDR3nt: TGTGCCAGCAGCCAAGGGACAGGGTACCAGCCCCAGCATTTT

abundance: NA
v_gene: TRBV10-2
j_gene: TRBJ1-6
d_gene: NA
CDR3aa: CALRRGSPLHF
CDR3nt: TGCGCCCTCCGGCGGGGTTCACCCCTCCACTTT

abundance: NA
v_gene: TRBV27
j_gene: TRBJ2-5
d_gene: NA
CDR3aa: CASSPGWAPRQEGRETQYF
CDR3nt: TGTGCCAGCAGCCCGGGGTGGGCGCCTCGACAGGAAGGGCGAGAGACCCAGTACTTC

abundance: NA
v_gene: TRBV7-3
j_gene: TRBJ2-2
d_gene: TRBD2
CDR3aa: CASSLLAGGLNTGELFF
CDR3nt: TGTGCCAGCAGCTTACTAGCGGGAGGCCTGAACACCGGGGAGCTGTTTTTT

abundance: NA
v_gene: TRBV6-6
j_gene: TRBJ2-7
d_gene: TRBD2
CDR3aa: CASSYMASGSYEQYF
CDR3nt: TGTGCCAGCAGTTACATGGCTAGCGGTTCCTACGAGCAGTACTTC

abundance: NA
v_gene: TRBV28
j_gene: TRBJ1-2
d_gene: NA
CDR3aa: CASSSSNYGYTF
CDR3nt: TGTGCCAGCAGTTCCTCTAACTATGGCTACACCTTC

abundance: NA
v_gene: TRBV5-6
j_gene: TRBJ1-1
d_gene: NA
CDR3aa: CASSLVGDPMNTEAFF
CDR3nt: TGTGCCAGCAGCTTGGTCGGGGATCCCATGAACACTGAAGCTTTCTTT

abundance: few
v_gene: TRBV20-1
j_gene: TRBJ2-1
d_gene: TRBD1
CDR3aa: CSASRGPNEQFF
CDR3nt: TGCAGTGCTAGTAGGGGGCCCAATGAGCAGTTCTTC

abundance: NA
v_gene: TRBV5-1
j_gene: TRBJ2-1
d_gene: NA
CDR3aa: CASSQSSSGEQFF
CDR3nt: TGCGCCAGCAGCCAATCCTCCAGCGGGGAGCAGTTCTTC

abundance: few
v_gene: TRBV19
j_gene: TRBJ2-4
d_gene: NA
CDR3aa: CASTGGRSNIQYF
CDR3nt: TGTGCCAGTACCGGGGGACGTTCAAACATTCAGTACTTC